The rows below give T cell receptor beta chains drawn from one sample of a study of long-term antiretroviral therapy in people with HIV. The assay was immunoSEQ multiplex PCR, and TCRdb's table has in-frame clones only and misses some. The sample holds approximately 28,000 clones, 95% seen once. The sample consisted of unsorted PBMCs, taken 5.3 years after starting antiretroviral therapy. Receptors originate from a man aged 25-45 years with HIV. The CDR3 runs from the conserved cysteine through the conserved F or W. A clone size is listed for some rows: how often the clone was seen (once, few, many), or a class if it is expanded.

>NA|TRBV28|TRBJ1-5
CASSFRLIRKNQPQHF
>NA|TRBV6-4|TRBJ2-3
CASSEGLSGTDTQYF
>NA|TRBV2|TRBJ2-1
CASSDPRQGLAGGRRANEQFF
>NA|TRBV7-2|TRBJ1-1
CASSFGLPWDTEAFF
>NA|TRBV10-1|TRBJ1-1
CASSGRGSAGTEAFF
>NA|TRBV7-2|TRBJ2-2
CASSPDRGHGELFF
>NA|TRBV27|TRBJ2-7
CASSLMYVEGGYEQYF
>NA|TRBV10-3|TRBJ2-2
CAIALAGDTGELFF
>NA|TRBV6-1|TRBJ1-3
CASGGDFSGNTIYF
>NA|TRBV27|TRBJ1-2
CASSLSSTVGYTF
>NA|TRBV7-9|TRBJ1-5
CASSGPSDRGDGDQPQHF
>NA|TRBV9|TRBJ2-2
CASSVNSGANTGELFF
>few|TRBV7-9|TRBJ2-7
CASATGGYEQYF
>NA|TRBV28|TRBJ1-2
CASSSGTGVYGYTF
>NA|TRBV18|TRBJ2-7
CASSPPGVSYEQYF
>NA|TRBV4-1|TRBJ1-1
CASSQVQSTEAFF
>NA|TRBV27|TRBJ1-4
CASSPTRDRKSSATNEKLFF
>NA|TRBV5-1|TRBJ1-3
CASMRGNTIYF
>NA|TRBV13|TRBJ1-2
CASSAGLAGVLGYTF
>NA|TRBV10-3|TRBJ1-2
CAISEWEGDQWGYTF
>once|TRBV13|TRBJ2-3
CASSLGRLVPGAGGSTDTQYF
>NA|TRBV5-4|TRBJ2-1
CASSLIVTSGAVNEQFF
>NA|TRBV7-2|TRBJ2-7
CASSWNTGTSLYEQYF
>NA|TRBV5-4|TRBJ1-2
CASSLTVYGYTF
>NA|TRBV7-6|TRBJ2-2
CASSSGGELFF
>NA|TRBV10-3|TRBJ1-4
CATREGVGANEKLFF
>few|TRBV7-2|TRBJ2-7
CASSLSQGGQYEQYF
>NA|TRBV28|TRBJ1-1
CASSFGSMNTEAFF
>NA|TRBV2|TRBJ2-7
CASSEQVEQYF
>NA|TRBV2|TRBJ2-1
CASSGRVNEQFF
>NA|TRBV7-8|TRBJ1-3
CASSFQTGAIGNTIYF
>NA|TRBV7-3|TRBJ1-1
CASSLEDSPSSEAFF
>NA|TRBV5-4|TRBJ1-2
CASLTPSGYTF
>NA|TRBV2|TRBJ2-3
CASRGSGTGGTQYF
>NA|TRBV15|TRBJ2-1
CATSSFSSGSYNEQFF
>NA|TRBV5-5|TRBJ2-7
CASSGPGQEYEQYF
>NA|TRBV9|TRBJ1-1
CASSVNRANEAFF
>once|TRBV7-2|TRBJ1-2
CASSTVTGQGAWGYTF
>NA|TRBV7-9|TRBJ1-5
CASSPQDGGQPQHF
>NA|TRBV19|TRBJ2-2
CASTIGLAGGANTGELFF
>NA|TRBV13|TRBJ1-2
CASKLNTGASGYTF
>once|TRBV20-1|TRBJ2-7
CSANREQYF
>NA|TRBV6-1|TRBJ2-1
CASSASGGSYNEQFF
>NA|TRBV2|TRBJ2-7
CASSEGGRGEQYF
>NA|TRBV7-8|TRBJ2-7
CASSLAPREVDEQYF
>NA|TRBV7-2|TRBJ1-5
CASSLAGGVGQPQHF
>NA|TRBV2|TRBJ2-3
CASRWEKAGKDTQYF
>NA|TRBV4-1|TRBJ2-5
CASSQELLGQETQYF
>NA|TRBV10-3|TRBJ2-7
CAIRTGGVYEQYF
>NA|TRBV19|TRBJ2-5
CATAGTSQETQYF
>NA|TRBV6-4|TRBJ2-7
CASSERGDSSYEQYF